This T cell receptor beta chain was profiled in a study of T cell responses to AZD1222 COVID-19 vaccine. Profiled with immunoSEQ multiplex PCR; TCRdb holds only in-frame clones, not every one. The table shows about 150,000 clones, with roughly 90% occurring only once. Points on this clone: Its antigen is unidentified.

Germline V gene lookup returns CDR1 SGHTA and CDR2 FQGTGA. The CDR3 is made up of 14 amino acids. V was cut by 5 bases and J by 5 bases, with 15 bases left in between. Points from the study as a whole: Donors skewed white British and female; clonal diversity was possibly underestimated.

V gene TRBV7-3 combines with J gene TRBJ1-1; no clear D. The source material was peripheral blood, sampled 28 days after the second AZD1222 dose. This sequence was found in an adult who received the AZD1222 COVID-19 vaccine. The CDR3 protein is CASSPGIEVTEAFF. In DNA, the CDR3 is TGTGCCAGCAGCCCCGGGATTGAAGTAACTGAAGCTTTCTTT.